One and the same sample provided the 27 T cell receptor beta chains below, sequenced in a study of regulatory T cells in long-lasting Graves disease. Time point of the sample: newly diagnosed GD, antithyroid drugs for less than 3 months. PBMC-extracted RNA yielded the TCR library. The TCR beta library used iRepertoire HTBI primers with Arm-PCR amplification of CDR3. From the multiplex PCR reads, TCRdb called clonotypes with MiXCR, one entry per CDR3 protein. The sample yields under 800,000 distinct CDR3 sequences, roughly 15% seen once. These data also featured in a second study, about T cells in Graves' hyperthyroidism and ophthalmopathy.

The sequenced sample was peripheral blood mononuclear cells (PBMCs), obtained at new diagnosis, from a patient treated with antithyroid drugs. These receptors were collected from a young woman with Graves disease.

Only a few counts were recorded for this clonotype. The rearrangement joins TRBV27 to TRBJ2-5; D assignment may be TRBD1 or TRBD2 (6 bases each). The CDR3 is 13 amino acids. Germline CDR1 is MNHEY and CDR2 is SMNVEV (reference sequence). V was shortened by 2 bases and J by 6 bases, with 10 bases between the two germline ends. The DNA for the CDR3 is TGTGCCAGCAGTTTAGGGGGGCTTAAGACCCAGTACTTC. Protein: CASSLGGLKTQYF.

Turning to this clonotype: This may be a read error, as it is one base from a much larger clone. This rearrangement joins TRBV6-2 or TRBV6-3 to TRBJ2-1; no clear D. The CDR3 runs to 12 residues. Germline CDR1 MNHEY, CDR2 SVGEGT. The CDR3 DNA sequence: TGTGCCAGCAGTGGCTACGACAAGGAGCAGTTCTTC. Translation gives CASSGYDKEQFF.

Ten or more counts support this clonotype. V is TRBV7-9 and J is TRBJ2-3; TRBD2 might be the D (6 bases). The CDR3 consists of 13 residues. Per the germline V gene, CDR1 is SEHNR and CDR2 is FQNEAQ (reference sequence). V gave up 7 bases and J gave up 3 bases, with 11 bases separating them. CDR3 in amino acids: CASNPSATDTQYF. The DNA of the CDR3 is TGTGCCAGCAACCCTAGCGCGACAGATACGCAGTATTTT.

With regard to this clonotype: At one boundary the junction diverges from the germline segment, which might be a read error. This sequence joins TRBV5-1 and TRBJ2-3; 9 bases map to TRBD1. TRBJ2-7 explains the end of the DNA better; the J call may be wrong. This CDR3 comprises 19 residues. The V gene's germline CDR1 is SGHRS and CDR2 YFSETQ. The CDR3 DNA is TGTGCCAGCAGCCAAGATCTTGTTTCCGGGACAGGGATCTCCTACGAGCAGTACTTC. This gives the protein CASSQDLVSGTGISYEQYF.

This clonotype was counted a few times. The chain is built from TRBV4-1 and TRBJ2-1, with D perhaps matching TRBD1 (8 bases). V was shortened by 2 bases and J by 6 bases, with 20 bases between the two germline ends. Germline V CDR1 and CDR2: MGHRA, YSYEKL. The CDR3 is made up of 17 amino acids. This CDR3 reads CASSQRTRTGRGNEQFF. The CDR3 DNA follows: TGCGCCAGCAGCCAACGAACAAGGACAGGGAGGGGCAATGAGCAGTTCTTC.

This clonotype appeared a single time. The chain links TRBV20-1 to TRBJ1-2, with a weak D call TRBD1 (6 bases). V dropped 8 bases and J dropped 8 bases, with 24 bases sitting between them. Germline CDR1 reads DFQATT; CDR2 reads SNEGSKA (reference sequence). This CDR3 has 14 amino acids. The CDR3 nucleotides read TGCAGTCTCGCTAGCAGGGGCGCCGGGCTCGGCTACACCTTC. This translates into CSLASRGAGLGYTF.

The V gene is TRBV20-1, the J gene TRBJ2-7; 8 nucleotides agree with TRBD2. Losses at the gene ends were 1 base for V and 7 bases for J; bases not matched to a gene: 9. Per the germline V gene, CDR1 is DFQATT and CDR2 is SNEGSKA (reference sequence). This CDR3 has 14 residues. Here the CDR3 DNA reads TGCAGTGCTAGAGTGGGAGCGGGAGTGGGAGAGCAGTACTTC. Translated: CSARVGAGVGEQYF.

This chain links TRBV20-1 with TRBJ2-7; maybe TRBD1 (6 bases). V was shortened by 0 bases and J by 0 bases, with 12 bases between the two germline ends. The CDR3 covers 15 residues. Germline V gives CDR1 DFQATT, CDR2 SNEGSKA (reference sequence). CDR3 in amino acids: CSARDAGVSSYEQYF. The CDR3 DNA is TGCAGTGCTAGAGATGCAGGGGTGTCCTCCTACGAGCAGTACTTC.

A note on this clonotype: With a much larger clone just one base away, this may be a read error. The chain recombines TRBV28 with TRBJ2-7, with 7 bases identical to TRBD1. CDR3 size: 15 residues. The V gene end was trimmed by 4 bases and the J gene end by 3 bases; junction bases not matched to a gene: 9. Germline V gene data show CDR1 as MDHEN and CDR2 as SYDVKM. This CDR3 is CASSSPRDSDYEQYF. The CDR3 DNA follows: TGTGCCAGCAGTTCTCCCAGGGACAGCGACTACGAGCAGTACTTC.

This clonotype was picked up a small number of times. The rearrangement joins TRBV20-1 to TRBJ1-5; possibly TRBD1 for D (5 bases). Germline assignment: CDR1 DFQATT and CDR2 SNEGSKA (reference sequence). The CDR3 is made up of 12 amino acids. Trimming removed 6 bases from V and 5 bases from J, with 11 bases in between. CDR3 bases: TGCAGTGCCTCAGGGTTTGATCAGCCCCAGCATTTT. Translating it yields CSASGFDQPQHF.

This clonotype was recorded many times. The chain couples TRBV20-1 to TRBJ1-2; D is unresolved. This CDR3 has 13 amino acids. Germline V gene data show CDR1 as DFQATT and CDR2 as SNEGSKA (reference sequence). Trimming left V 4 bases short and J 4 bases short, with 13 bases between. The CDR3: CSAMGQEGYGYTF. The CDR3 DNA sequence: TGCAGTGCTATGGGCCAGGAGGGCTATGGCTACACCTTC.

The chain uses TRBV6-2 or TRBV6-3 and TRBJ2-1; D might be TRBD1 (6 bases). Per germline, CDR1 MNHEY and CDR2 SVGEGT. Trimming took 6 bases from V and 3 from J, leaving 12 bases between them. CDR3 length: 14 amino acids. The CDR3 region is CASRYREFYNEQFF. The DNA of the CDR3 is TGTGCCAGCAGATACAGGGAATTCTACAATGAGCAGTTCTTC.

This sequence joins TRBV28 and TRBJ2-7, with D perhaps matching TRBD1 or TRBD2 (5 bases each). This CDR3 region has 12 residues. The germline CDR1 and CDR2 sequences are MDHEN and SYDVKM. Deletions cut 4 bases from V and 11 bases from J, with 15 bases between. The DNA of the CDR3 is TGTGCCAGCAGTTCCCCCGGGACCACGGAGTACTTC. Translated: CASSSPGTTEYF.

This chain connects TRBV7-3 to TRBJ2-1, with TRBD2 matching over 7 bases. The junction had 15 bases not matched to a gene; V was cut back by 5 bases and J by 2 bases. The CDR3 contains 18 residues. Per germline, CDR1 SGHTA and CDR2 FQGTGA. DNA for the CDR3: TGTGCCAGCAGCCATCTGAGTGGGAGGGCCACGGCCTACAATGAGCAGTTCTTC. Its protein is CASSHLSGRATAYNEQFF. The variable domain in full, with the rest retrieved from reference TRBV7-3 and TRBJ2-1, is GAGVSQTPSNKVTEKGKYVELRCDPISGHTALYWYRQSLGQGPEFLIYFQGTGAADDSGLPNDRFFAVRPEGSVSTLKIQRTERGDSAVYLCASSHLSGRATAYNEQFFGPGTRLTVL.

This clonotype was seen only a few times. V and J are TRBV29-1 and TRBJ1-1, with a tentative D call TRBD1 (5 bases). Trimming took 6 bases from V and 2 from J, leaving 13 bases between them. Germline V CDR1 and CDR2: SQVTM, ANQGSEA. The CDR3 is made up of 13 amino acids. The CDR3 sequence is CSVSGTVNTEAFF. CDR3 in DNA: TGCAGCGTCTCCGGGACGGTTAACACTGAAGCTTTCTTT. Drawing the rest from reference TRBV29-1 and TRBJ1-1, the complete variable domain is SAVISQKPSRDICQRGTSLTIQCQVDSQVTMMFWYRQQPGQSLTLIATANQGSEATYESGFVIDKFPISRPNLTFSTLTVSNMSPEDSSIYLCSVSGTVNTEAFFGQGTRLTVV.

This clonotype was detected a few times. V gene TRBV18 combines with J gene TRBJ2-1; 9 bases map to TRBD1. CDR1 and CDR2 (germline): KGHSH, LQKENI. The CDR3 sequence is 17 residues long. J was trimmed by 8 bases and V by 3 bases; bases with no gene match: 14. The CDR3 DNA reads TGTGCCAGCTCACCCAGGACAGGGGCGTTCCTGGGGGATGAGCAGTTCTTC. Amino acids: CASSPRTGAFLGDEQFF.

The chain joins TRBV12-3 or TRBV12-4 to TRBJ1-5, with D uncertain. V lost 7 bases to trimming and J lost 7 bases, with 17 bases between them. The CDR3 runs 14 residues. The CDR3, as DNA: TGTGCCAGCAATCCGTCTTCGGGCGGGCAGCCCCAGCATTTT. Its protein product is CASNPSSGGQPQHF.

The CDR3 reads CATTKPTGLSGNTIYF. The DNA of the CDR3 is TGTGCCACCACCAAACCCACAGGGCTCTCTGGAAACACCATATATTTT. The rearrangement links TRBV15 to TRBJ1-3, with D perhaps matching TRBD1 (6 bases). The length of the CDR3 is 16 residues. The ends were cut back, 7 bases at V and 0 bases at J, with 16 bases in the middle. Looked up from germline, CDR1 is LNHNV and CDR2 is YYDKDF (reference sequence).

V and J are TRBV3-1 and TRBJ2-7; 7 bases match TRBD2. CDR3 size: 18 residues. The V gene's germline CDR1 is LGHDT and CDR2 YNNKEL (reference sequence). The V gene end was trimmed by 1 base and the J gene end by 1 base; junction bases not matched to a gene: 13. The CDR3 nucleotides are TGTGCCAGCAGCCAAGCCCCCCCGGGGGGAGCCACTTCCTACGAGCAGTACTTC. Encoded protein: CASSQAPPGGATSYEQYF.

This clonotype turned up a few times. The gene calls are TRBV30 and TRBJ1-4; D is unresolved. V lost 2 bases, J lost 5 bases, and 9 bases lay in between. CDR3 length: 13 amino acids. CDR1 is GTSNPN and CDR2 is SVGIG in the germline V gene (reference sequence). The CDR3 nucleotides read TGTGCCTGGAGTAGGGATTTCAATGAAAAACTGTTTTTT. Amino acids: CAWSRDFNEKLFF.

The rearrangement links TRBV12-3 or TRBV12-4 to TRBJ2-2; D assignment may be TRBD1 or TRBD2 (7 bases each). CDR3 length: 17 amino acids. The V end was cut by 7 bases, the J end by 0 bases, with 18 bases between. In DNA, the CDR3 is TGTGCCAGCATCGGGGGGACAGCCTTGGCGAACACCGGGGAGCTGTTTTTT. It codes for CASIGGTALANTGELFF.

This clonotype appeared many times. The rearrangement uses TRBV28 and TRBJ2-7; TRBD2 matches 7 bases. CDR3 length equals 16 residues. Germline trimming cut 11 bases from V and 2 bases from J; bases unmatched to any gene: 18. Germline loops: CDR1 MDHEN, CDR2 SYDVKM. The CDR3 region has the DNA TGTGCCGCAGACTCCACTCCAGCGGGATCCACCTACGAGCAGTACTTC. Its protein product is CAADSTPAGSTYEQYF.

The CDR3, as DNA: TGCGCCAGCAGGGAGTTTGGTGGGCTAGCTGGCACAGATACGCAGTATTTT. Translation gives CASREFGGLAGTDTQYF. This chain joins TRBV5-1 and TRBJ2-3, with D possibly matching TRBD2 (5 bases). From germline, CDR1 is SGHRS and CDR2 YFSETQ. The CDR3 sequence is 17 residues long. Trimming removed 5 bases at V and 1 base at J, with 20 bases between.

The chain uses TRBV20-1 and TRBJ2-3; the match to TRBD1 covers 10 bases. The J call is in doubt because the DNA end fits TRBJ2-7 better. The CDR3 extends over 16 amino acids. The germline gives CDR1 DFQATT, CDR2 SNEGSKA (reference sequence). The CDR3 protein is CSAIKTDRGYGGEQYF. The CDR3, as DNA: TGCAGTGCGATAAAAACGGACAGGGGGTATGGGGGCGAGCAGTACTTC.

This clonotype occurred many times. This chain joins TRBV10-3 and TRBJ2-1; D may be TRBD1 (7 bases). This CDR3 is 15 amino acids long. V lost 4 bases to trimming and J lost 6 bases, with 16 bases between them. The V gene's germline CDR1 is ENHRY and CDR2 SYGVKD. CDR3 sequence: CAISGGDRDSNEQFF. The DNA of the CDR3 is TGTGCCATCAGTGGGGGCGACAGGGACTCCAATGAGCAGTTCTTC.

The chain links TRBV5-4 to TRBJ2-3, with D possibly TRBD2 on 6 matching bases. The CDR3 has 15 residues. The germline gives CDR1 SGHNT, CDR2 YYREEE (reference sequence). V shed 5 bases and J shed 2 bases, with 15 bases lying between them. The CDR3 spells CASRPGLTFTDTQYF. As DNA, the CDR3 is TGTGCCAGCAGACCGGGACTGACCTTCACAGATACGCAGTATTTT.

This clonotype was seen repeatedly, ten times or more. The chain uses TRBV6-2 or TRBV6-3 and TRBJ2-5; D remains ambiguous. The CDR3 is 15 amino acids. Trimming removed 5 bases from V and 1 base from J, with 14 bases in between. CDR1 is MNHEY, CDR2 SVGEGT, per germline. This CDR3 reads CASSATLATQETQYF. In DNA, the CDR3 is TGTGCCAGCAGTGCCACTTTGGCTACCCAAGAGACCCAGTACTTC.